Shown below are 20 T cell receptor beta chains from a single sample sequenced in a study of shared clonotypes between healthy human individuals. Produced via immunoSEQ multiplex PCR; TCRdb's table is partial and in-frame only. Seen here are millions of clones, approximately 94% observed once, and the top ten hold around 0.14%. Material: naive CD4+ T cells sorted from blood. Subset specified: CD45RA+ positively selected. The source of these receptors is a man between 18 and 29 years old in good health.

The chain is built from TRBV4-3 and TRBJ2-7, with a weak D call TRBD1 (6 bases). The V end lost 1 base, the J end lost 5 bases, and 15 bases lay between the germline ends. The CDR3 runs 15 residues. CDR1 is LGHNA and CDR2 is YSLEER in the germline V gene. CDR3 sequence: CASSQVMGADHEQYF. DNA of the CDR3: TGCGCCAGCAGCCAAGTGATGGGGGCAGACCACGAGCAGTACTTC.

V and J are TRBV4-1 and TRBJ2-2; 8 bases are shared with TRBD2. Germline lookup yields CDR1 MGHRA and CDR2 YSYEKL. The CDR3 is 17 residues long. V was clipped by 0 bases and J by 4 bases; unmatched bases: 7. CDR3 in DNA: TGCGCCAGCAGCCAAGAATTGAGCGGGAGACGCACCGGGGAGCTGTTTTTT. Amino acid sequence: CASSQELSGRRTGELFF.

V gene TRBV6-5 combines with J gene TRBJ2-3; TRBD2 aligns across 8 bases. This CDR3 comprises 16 residues. The germline V gene has CDR1 MNHEY and CDR2 SVGAGI. V trimming: 2 bases; J trimming: 5 bases; junction bases outside the gene matches: 9. For the CDR3, the DNA is TGTGCCAGCAGTTACGCGGGAGGAGGGCCGGGAGATACGCAGTATTTT. As protein: CASSYAGGGPGDTQYF.

V is TRBV5-1 and J is TRBJ2-7; 7 positions match TRBD2. CDR1 is SGHRS and CDR2 is YFSETQ in the germline V gene. The J segment lost 2 bases and the V segment lost 0 bases, leaving 5 bases of the junction unmatched. This CDR3 is built from 15 residues. The CDR3 here is CASSLVASGAYEQYF. DNA of the CDR3: TGCGCCAGCAGCTTGGTGGCTAGCGGAGCCTACGAGCAGTACTTC.

This rearrangement joins TRBV5-4 to TRBJ2-5, with a weak D call TRBD2 (5 bases). The length of the CDR3 is 14 residues. Germline CDR1 is SGHNT and CDR2 is YYREEE (reference sequence). The V and J ends lost 5 bases and 4 bases respectively, with 15 bases between them. CDR3 coding DNA: TGTGCCAGCAGTCAGGAGGATAGAGTAGAGACCCAGTACTTC. It translates to CASSQEDRVETQYF. Full variable domain (missing parts from reference TRBV5-4 and TRBJ2-5): ETGVTQSPTHLIKTRGQQVTLRCSSQSGHNTVSWYQQALGQGPQFIFQYYREEENGRGNFPPRFSGLQFPNYSSELNVNALELDDSALYLCASSQEDRVETQYFGPGTRLLVL.

The V gene is TRBV27, the J gene TRBJ1-2; TRBD1 agrees at 7 bases. The germline CDR1 and CDR2 sequences are MNHEY and SMNVEV (reference sequence). The CDR3 is 15 residues long. The ends lost 5 bases at V and 4 bases at J; junction bases unmatched: 10. The CDR3 sequence is CASSHSDRVSYGYTF. The CDR3 DNA follows: TGTGCCAGCAGTCACTCTGACAGGGTGAGCTATGGCTACACCTTC.

The chain has TRBV21-1 and TRBJ1-2. TRBV21-1 is a pseudogene locus. CDR3 length: 15 amino acids. The CDR3 region is CASRATAGANYGYTF. CDR3 sequence (DNA): TGTGCCAGCAGGGCGACCGCTGGCGCTAACTATGGCTACACCTTC.

The V call is TRBV7-2, the J call TRBJ2-1; D is undetermined. V lost 1 base, J lost 4 bases, and 5 bases lay in between. Germline assignment: CDR1 SGHTA and CDR2 FQGNSA. The CDR3 is 13 amino acids. This CDR3 reads CASSLVRYNEQFF. CDR3 sequence (DNA): TGTGCCAGCAGCTTAGTACGGTACAATGAGCAGTTCTTC.

This chain connects TRBV9 to TRBJ2-1, with 7 nucleotides matching TRBD2. CDR1 and CDR2 (germline): SGDLS, YYNGEE. Germline trimming cut 0 bases from V and 4 bases from J; bases unmatched to any gene: 7. The CDR3 totals 16 residues. The CDR3 protein is CASSVGERDGYNEQFF. In nucleotides, the CDR3 is TGTGCCAGCAGCGTAGGGGAGCGGGACGGGTACAATGAGCAGTTCTTC.

This chain uses TRBV6-5 with TRBJ1-2; unclear D gene. Germline V CDR1 and CDR2: MNHEY, SVGAGI. The CDR3 is made up of 15 amino acids. The V end was cut by 2 bases, the J end by 5 bases, with 15 bases between. The CDR3 here is CASSYPSEGGYGYTF. CDR3 nucleotides: TGTGCCAGCAGTTACCCATCCGAGGGAGGATATGGCTACACCTTC.

The chain employs TRBV7-9 and TRBJ1-6, with D possibly being TRBD1 (5 bases). The germline V gene has CDR1 SEHNR and CDR2 FQNEAQ (reference sequence). This CDR3 has 16 residues. The V end was cut by 5 bases, the J end by 10 bases, with 21 bases between. CDR3 sequence: CASSGGRTGTLSPLHF. The CDR3 region has the DNA TGTGCCAGCAGCGGCGGGCGAACGGGGACCCTCTCACCCCTCCACTTT.

This clone was recorded once. The rearrangement joins TRBV19 to TRBJ2-5, with D perhaps TRBD2 (5 bases). This CDR3 comprises 14 residues. The ends were cut back, 1 base at V and 5 bases at J, with 11 bases in the middle. Germline values: CDR1 LNHDA, CDR2 SQIVND (reference sequence). The CDR3 here is CASSIGRGLETQYF. The CDR3 bases are TGTGCCAGTAGTATAGGTAGAGGGTTGGAGACCCAGTACTTC. The whole variable domain, filled in from reference TRBV19 and TRBJ2-5, reads DGGITQSPKYLFRKEGQNVTLSCEQNLNHDAMYWYRQDPGQGLRLIYYSQIVNDFQKGDIAEGYSVSREKKESFPLTVTSAQKNPTAFYLCASSIGRGLETQYFGPGTRLLVL.

The chain carries TRBV7-2 and TRBJ2-3; 12 positions agree with TRBD2. This CDR3 is built from 16 residues. J lost 4 bases, V lost 4 bases, and 6 bases had no gene match. Germline CDR1 is SGHTA and CDR2 is FQGNSA. The CDR3 nucleotides read TGTGCCAGCAGCTCGATGAGACTAGCGGGGGCAGATACGCAGTATTTT. Translating gives CASSSMRLAGADTQYF.

This rearrangement joins TRBV19 to TRBJ1-3; D is undetermined. Germline assignment: CDR1 LNHDA and CDR2 SQIVND (reference sequence). The length of the CDR3 is 16 residues. V gave up 2 bases and J gave up 0 bases, with 11 bases separating them. CDR3 sequence: CASSIPGPNSGNTIYF. The CDR3 nucleotides are TGTGCCAGTAGTATACCGGGCCCAAACTCTGGAAACACCATATATTTT.

Details on this clone: Different DNA sequences within this sample yield the same CDR3. V and J are TRBV11-2 and TRBJ2-3; D gene ambiguous. V dropped 5 bases and J dropped 6 bases, with 9 bases sitting between them. Germline V gives CDR1 SGHAT, CDR2 FQNNGV. The CDR3 length is 12 residues. The CDR3 region has the DNA TGTGCCAGCAGCCTAGGTGGGGATACGCAGTATTTT. This encodes CASSLGGDTQYF.

On this clone itself: Additional DNA sequences in this sample encode the identical CDR3. This rearrangement joins TRBV7-2 to TRBJ2-2; 9 nucleotides line up with TRBD2. The germline V gene has CDR1 SGHTA and CDR2 FQGNSA. This CDR3 region has 15 residues. Trimming at V came to 5 bases and at J to 2 bases, leaving 3 bases not matched to a gene. For the CDR3, the DNA is TGTGCCAGCAGCCTGACTAGCGGAAACACCGGGGAGCTGTTTTTT. Translating it yields CASSLTSGNTGELFF. The whole variable domain, filled in from reference TRBV7-2 and TRBJ2-2, reads GAGVSQSPSNKVTEKGKDVELRCDPISGHTALYWYRQSLGQGLEFLIYFQGNSAPDKSGLPSDRFSAERTGGSVSTLTIQRTQQEDSAVYLCASSLTSGNTGELFFGEGSRLTVL.

This clone was counted once. The V and J genes are TRBV9 and TRBJ2-1, with D perhaps matching TRBD1 (5 bases). The CDR3 length is 18 residues. V shed 1 base and J shed 0 bases, with 17 bases lying between them. Germline loops: CDR1 SGDLS, CDR2 YYNGEE. The CDR3 is CASSVTPLGESSYNEQFF. CDR3 coding DNA: TGTGCCAGCAGCGTAACCCCCCTAGGGGAAAGCTCCTACAATGAGCAGTTCTTC.

This clone appeared a single time. The J gene is TRBJ2-5, the V gene TRBV18; 8 bases match TRBD1. The length of the CDR3 is 17 residues. Germline loops: CDR1 KGHSH, CDR2 LQKENI. V shed 3 bases and J 2 bases; nucleotides not matched to a gene: 11. CDR3 DNA: TGTGCCAGCTCACCCATTCGGACAGGGAAGATACAAGAGACCCAGTACTTC. It translates to CASSPIRTGKIQETQYF.

The V and J genes are TRBV6-4 and TRBJ2-5; no definite D call. The CDR3 runs 12 residues. V lost 3 bases, J lost 4 bases, and 6 bases lay in between. Germline loops: CDR1 MRHNA, CDR2 SNTAGT. Here the CDR3 DNA reads TGTGCCAGCAGTGAAAGGGCAGAGACCCAGTACTTC. It encodes CASSERAETQYF.

The gene calls are TRBV6-1 and TRBJ1-6; D unresolved. Trimming removed 6 bases from V and 5 bases from J, with 11 bases in between. The germline V gene has CDR1 MNHNS and CDR2 SASEGT. The CDR3 consists of 14 residues. DNA for the CDR3: TGTGCCAGCAGGAACAGCCATGATAATTCACCCCTCCACTTT. It specifies CASRNSHDNSPLHF.